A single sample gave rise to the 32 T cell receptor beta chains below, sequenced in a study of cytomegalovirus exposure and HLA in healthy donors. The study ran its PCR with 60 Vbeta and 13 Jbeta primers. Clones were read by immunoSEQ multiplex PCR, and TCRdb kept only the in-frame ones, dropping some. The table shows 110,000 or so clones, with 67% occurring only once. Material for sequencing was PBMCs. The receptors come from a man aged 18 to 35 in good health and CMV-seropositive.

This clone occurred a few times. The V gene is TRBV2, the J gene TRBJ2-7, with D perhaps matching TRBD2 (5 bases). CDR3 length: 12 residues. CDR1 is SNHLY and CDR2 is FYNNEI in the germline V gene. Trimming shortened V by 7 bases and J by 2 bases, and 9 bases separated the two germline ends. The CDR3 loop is CASTLGTYEQYF. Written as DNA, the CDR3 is TGTGCCAGCACCCTCGGGACCTACGAGCAGTACTTC.

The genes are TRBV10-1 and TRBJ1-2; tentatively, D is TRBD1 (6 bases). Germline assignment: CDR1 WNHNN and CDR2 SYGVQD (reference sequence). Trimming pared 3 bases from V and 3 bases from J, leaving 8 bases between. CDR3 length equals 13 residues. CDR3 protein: CASSDYRDYGYTF. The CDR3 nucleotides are TGCGCCAGCAGTGATTACAGGGACTATGGCTACACCTTC.

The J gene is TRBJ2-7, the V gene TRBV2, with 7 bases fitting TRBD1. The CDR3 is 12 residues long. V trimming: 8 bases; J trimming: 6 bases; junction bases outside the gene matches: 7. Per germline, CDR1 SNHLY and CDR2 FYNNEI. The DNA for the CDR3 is TGTGCCAGCGGGGACAGCAAGACCGAGCAGTACTTC. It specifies CASGDSKTEQYF. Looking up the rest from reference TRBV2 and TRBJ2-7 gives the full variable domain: EPEVTQTPSHQVTQMGQEVILRCVPISNHLYFYWYRQILGQKVEFLVSFYNNEISEKSEIFDDQFSVERPDGSNFTLKIRSTKLEDSAMYFCASGDSKTEQYFGPGTRLTVT.

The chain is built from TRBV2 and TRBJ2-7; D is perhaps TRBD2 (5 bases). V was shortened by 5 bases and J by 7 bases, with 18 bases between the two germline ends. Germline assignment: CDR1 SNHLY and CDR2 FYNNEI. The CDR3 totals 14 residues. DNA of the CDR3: TGTGCCAGCAGTCTCCGGGCCCTTAAGCGGGAGCAGTACTTC. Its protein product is CASSLRALKREQYF.

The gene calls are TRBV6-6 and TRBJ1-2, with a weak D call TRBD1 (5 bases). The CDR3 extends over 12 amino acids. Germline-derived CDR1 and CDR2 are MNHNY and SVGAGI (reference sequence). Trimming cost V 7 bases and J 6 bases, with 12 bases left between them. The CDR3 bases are TGTGCCAGCAATCGCAGGGAGGATGGCTACACCTTC. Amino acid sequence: CASNRREDGYTF.

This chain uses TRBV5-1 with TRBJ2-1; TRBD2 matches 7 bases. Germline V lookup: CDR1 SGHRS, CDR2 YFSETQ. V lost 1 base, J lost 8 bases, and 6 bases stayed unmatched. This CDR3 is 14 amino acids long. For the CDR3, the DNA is TGCGCCAGCAGCTTGTTTTTGGGGGGGTATGAGCAGTTCTTC. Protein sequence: CASSLFLGGYEQFF.

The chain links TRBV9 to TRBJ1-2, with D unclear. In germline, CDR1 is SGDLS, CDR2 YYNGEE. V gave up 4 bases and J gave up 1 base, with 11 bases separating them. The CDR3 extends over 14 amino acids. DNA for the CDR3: TGTGCCAGCAGCATCGGTGGTGTTAACTATGGCTACACCTTC. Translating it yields CASSIGGVNYGYTF.

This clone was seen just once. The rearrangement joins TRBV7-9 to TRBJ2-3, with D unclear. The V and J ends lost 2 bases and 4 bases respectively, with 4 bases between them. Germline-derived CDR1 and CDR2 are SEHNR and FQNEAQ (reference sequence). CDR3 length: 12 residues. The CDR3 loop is CASSLRSDTQYF. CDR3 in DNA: TGTGCCAGCAGCTTACGGTCAGATACGCAGTATTTT.

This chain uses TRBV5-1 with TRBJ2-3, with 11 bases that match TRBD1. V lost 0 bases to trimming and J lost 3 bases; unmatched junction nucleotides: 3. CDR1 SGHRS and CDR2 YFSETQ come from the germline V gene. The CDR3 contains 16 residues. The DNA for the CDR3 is TGCGCCAGCAGCTTGGCCGGGACAGGGGGAACAGATACGCAGTATTTT. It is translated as CASSLAGTGGTDTQYF.

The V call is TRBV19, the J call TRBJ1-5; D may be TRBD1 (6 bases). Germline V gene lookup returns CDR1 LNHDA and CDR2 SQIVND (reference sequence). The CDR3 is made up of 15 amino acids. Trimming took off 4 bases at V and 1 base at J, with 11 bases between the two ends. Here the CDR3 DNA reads TGTGCCAGTAGTACACGGGACACCAGCAATCAGCCCCAGCATTTT. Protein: CASSTRDTSNQPQHF.

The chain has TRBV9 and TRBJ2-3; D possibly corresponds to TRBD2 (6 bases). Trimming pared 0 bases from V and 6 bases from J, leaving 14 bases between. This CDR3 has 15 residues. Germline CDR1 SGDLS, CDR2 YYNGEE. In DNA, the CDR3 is TGTGCCAGCAGCGTAGATTTCGGGGGTGGGGATACGCAGTATTTT. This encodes CASSVDFGGGDTQYF.

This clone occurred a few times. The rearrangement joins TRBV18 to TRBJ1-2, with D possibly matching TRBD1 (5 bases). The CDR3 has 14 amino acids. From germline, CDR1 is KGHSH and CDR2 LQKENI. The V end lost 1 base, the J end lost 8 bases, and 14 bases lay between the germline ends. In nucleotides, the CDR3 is TGTGCCAGCTCACCACTCAGGGAAGTTGACGGCTACACCTTC. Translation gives CASSPLREVDGYTF.

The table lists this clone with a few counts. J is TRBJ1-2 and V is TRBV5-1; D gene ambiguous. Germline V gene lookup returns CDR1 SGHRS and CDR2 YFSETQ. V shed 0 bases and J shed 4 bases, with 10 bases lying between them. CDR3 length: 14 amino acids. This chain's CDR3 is CASSLGVEVYGYTF. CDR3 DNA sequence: TGCGCCAGCAGCTTGGGAGTGGAGGTCTATGGCTACACCTTC.

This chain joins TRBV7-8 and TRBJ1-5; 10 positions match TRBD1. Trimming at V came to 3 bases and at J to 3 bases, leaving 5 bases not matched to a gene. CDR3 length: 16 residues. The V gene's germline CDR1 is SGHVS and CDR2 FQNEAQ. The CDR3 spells CASSFRDRGSNQPQHF. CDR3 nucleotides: TGTGCCAGCAGCTTCCGGGACAGGGGTTCCAATCAGCCCCAGCATTTT.

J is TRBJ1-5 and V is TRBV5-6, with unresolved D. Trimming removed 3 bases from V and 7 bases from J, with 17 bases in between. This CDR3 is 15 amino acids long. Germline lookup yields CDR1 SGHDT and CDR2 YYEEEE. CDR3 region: CASSSNTEEGQPQHF. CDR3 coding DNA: TGTGCCAGCAGCTCCAATACGGAGGAGGGACAGCCCCAGCATTTT.

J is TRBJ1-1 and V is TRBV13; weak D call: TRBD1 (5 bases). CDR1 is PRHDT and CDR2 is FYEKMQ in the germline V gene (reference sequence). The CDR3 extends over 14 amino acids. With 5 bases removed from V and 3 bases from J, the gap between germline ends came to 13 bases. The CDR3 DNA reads TGTGCCAGCAGCGGGGGGAGGGAGGACACTGAAGCTTTCTTT. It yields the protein CASSGGREDTEAFF.

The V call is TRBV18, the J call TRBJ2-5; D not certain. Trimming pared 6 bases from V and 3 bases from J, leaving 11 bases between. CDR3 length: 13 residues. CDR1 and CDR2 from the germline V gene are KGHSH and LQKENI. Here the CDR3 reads CASSRAREETQYF. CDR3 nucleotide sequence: TGTGCCAGCTCTCGAGCCCGGGAAGAGACCCAGTACTTC.

The CDR3 protein is CASSQRTDNEKLFF. The CDR3 DNA reads as TGTGCCAGCAGCCAACGGACAGATAATGAAAAACTGTTTTTT. The chain couples TRBV7-9 to TRBJ1-4, with D tentatively TRBD1 (6 bases). CDR3 length equals 14 residues. V lost 5 bases and J lost 4, with 11 bases in between. Per germline, CDR1 SEHNR and CDR2 FQNEAQ (reference sequence).

This chain's CDR3 is CASSDSGQGEITEQYF. The CDR3 coding sequence is TGTGCCAGCAGTGACTCGGGACAGGGGGAGATCACCGAGCAGTACTTC. This chain uses TRBV6-4 with TRBJ2-7, with 11 nucleotides matching TRBD1. The germline V gene encodes CDR1 MRHNA and CDR2 SNTAGT. Trimming removed 0 bases from V and 6 bases from J; junction bases left unmatched: 7. The CDR3 loop spans 16 amino acids.

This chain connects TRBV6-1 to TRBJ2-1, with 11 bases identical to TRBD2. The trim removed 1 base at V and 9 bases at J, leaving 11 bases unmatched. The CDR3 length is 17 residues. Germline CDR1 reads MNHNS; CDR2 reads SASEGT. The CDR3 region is CASSEEGLAAWGPEQFF. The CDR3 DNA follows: TGTGCCAGCAGTGAAGAGGGACTAGCGGCCTGGGGGCCTGAGCAGTTCTTC.

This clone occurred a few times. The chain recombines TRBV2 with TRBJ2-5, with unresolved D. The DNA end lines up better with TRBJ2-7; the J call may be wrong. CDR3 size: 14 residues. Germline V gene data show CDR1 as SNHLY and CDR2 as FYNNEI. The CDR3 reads CASSERRPPYEQYF. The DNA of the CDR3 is TGTGCCAGCAGTGAGCGGAGACCCCCCTACGAGCAGTACTTC.

The CDR3 loop is CASRTGGAGTEAFF. The CDR3 DNA reads TGCGCCAGCAGGACAGGGGGCGCGGGCACTGAAGCTTTCTTT. The V call is TRBV5-1, the J call TRBJ1-1; TRBD1 matches 10 bases. Germline trimming cut 5 bases from V and 4 bases from J; bases unmatched to any gene: 5. This CDR3 has 14 residues. Germline CDR1 reads SGHRS; CDR2 reads YFSETQ.

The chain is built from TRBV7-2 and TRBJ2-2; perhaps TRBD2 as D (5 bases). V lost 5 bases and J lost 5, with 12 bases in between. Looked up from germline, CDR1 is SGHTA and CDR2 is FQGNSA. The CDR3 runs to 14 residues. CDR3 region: CASSPGGQTGELFF. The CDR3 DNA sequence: TGTGCCAGCAGCCCGGGCGGGCAGACCGGGGAGCTGTTTTTT.

CDR3 residues: CPPGIADTQYF. CDR3 coding DNA: TGCCCCCCAGGGATAGCAGATACGCAGTATTTT. V and J are TRBV10-1 and TRBJ2-3, with a weak D call TRBD1 (5 bases). Germline V gives CDR1 WNHNN, CDR2 SYGVQD (reference sequence). CDR3 size: 11 residues.

The CDR3 DNA reads as TGTGCCAGCAGTGAATCGGGGGGCGATTGGACCGGGGAGCTGTTTTTT. This sequence encodes CASSESGGDWTGELFF. The rearrangement uses TRBV2 and TRBJ2-2; weak D call: TRBD2 (7 bases). The V end lost 2 bases, the J end lost 5 bases, and 15 bases lay between the germline ends. The CDR3 loop spans 16 amino acids. Germline V gene lookup returns CDR1 SNHLY and CDR2 FYNNEI.

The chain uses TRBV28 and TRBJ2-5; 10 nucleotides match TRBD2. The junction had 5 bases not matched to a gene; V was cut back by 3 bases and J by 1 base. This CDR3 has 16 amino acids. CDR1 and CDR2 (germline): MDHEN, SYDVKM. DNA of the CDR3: TGTGCCAGCAGTTTTCGGCTAGCGGGGGTCCAAGAGACCCAGTACTTC. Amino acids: CASSFRLAGVQETQYF.

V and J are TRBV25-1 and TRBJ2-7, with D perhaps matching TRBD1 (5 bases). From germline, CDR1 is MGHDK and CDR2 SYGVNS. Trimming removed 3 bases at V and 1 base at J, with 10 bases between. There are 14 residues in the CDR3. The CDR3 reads CASSDRGQSYEQYF. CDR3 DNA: TGTGCCAGCAGTGATAGGGGCCAATCCTACGAGCAGTACTTC.

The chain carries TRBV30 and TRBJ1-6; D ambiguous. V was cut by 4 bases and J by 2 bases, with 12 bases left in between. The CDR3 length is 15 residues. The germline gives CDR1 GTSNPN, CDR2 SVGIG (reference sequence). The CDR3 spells CAWKPGRAYNSPLHF. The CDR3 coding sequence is TGTGCCTGGAAGCCGGGGAGGGCCTATAATTCACCCCTCCACTTT.

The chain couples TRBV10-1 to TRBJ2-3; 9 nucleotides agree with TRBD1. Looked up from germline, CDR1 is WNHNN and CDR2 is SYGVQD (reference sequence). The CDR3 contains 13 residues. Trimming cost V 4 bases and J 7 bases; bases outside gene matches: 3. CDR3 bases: TGCGCCAGCAGTGTAGGACAGGGGTATACGCAGTATTTT. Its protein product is CASSVGQGYTQYF.

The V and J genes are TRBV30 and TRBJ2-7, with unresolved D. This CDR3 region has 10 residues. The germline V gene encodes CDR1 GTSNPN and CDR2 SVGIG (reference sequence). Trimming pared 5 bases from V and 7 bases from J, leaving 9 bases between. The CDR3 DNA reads TGTGCCTGGGGCCGAGCGGAGCAGTACTTC. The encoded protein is CAWGRAEQYF.

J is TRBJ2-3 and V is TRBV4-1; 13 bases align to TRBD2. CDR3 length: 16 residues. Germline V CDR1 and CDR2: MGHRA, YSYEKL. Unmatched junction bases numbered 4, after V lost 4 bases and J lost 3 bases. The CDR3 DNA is TGCGCCAGCAGCCCACCACTAGCGGGGGGGACAGATACGCAGTATTTT. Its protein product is CASSPPLAGGTDTQYF.

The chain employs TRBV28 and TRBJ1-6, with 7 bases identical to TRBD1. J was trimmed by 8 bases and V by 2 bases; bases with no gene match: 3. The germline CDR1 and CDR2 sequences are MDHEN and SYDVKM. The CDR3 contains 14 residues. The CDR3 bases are TGTGCCAGCAGTTTAGGACAGGCTTATTCACCCCTCCACTTT. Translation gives CASSLGQAYSPLHF.